Presented here are 13 T cell receptor beta chains from one specimen sequenced in a study of cytomegalovirus exposure and HLA in healthy donors. The primer mix had 60 Vbeta and 13 Jbeta primers. Using immunoSEQ multiplex PCR, the repertoire was profiled, and TCRdb retains in-frame clones only, with some absent. This sample yields around 38,000 clones, of which about 66% are seen a single time; roughly 18% belongs to the top ten. The sample was PBMCs. The source is a middle-aged man in good health and CMV-seropositive.

The rearrangement links TRBV19 to TRBJ1-2; D is perhaps TRBD1 (5 bases). The germline V and J ends were trimmed by 5 bases and 7 bases, with 17 bases remaining between them. The CDR3 is 14 residues long. Germline assignment: CDR1 LNHDA and CDR2 SQIVND (reference sequence). The DNA of the CDR3 is TGTGCCAGTAGTCCCGCCCCGGGGGATCCTGGCTACACCTTC. Protein: CASSPAPGDPGYTF.

The V and J genes are TRBV28 and TRBJ2-7; perhaps TRBD2 as D (5 bases). This CDR3 contains 16 residues. Trimming shortened V by 3 bases and J by 5 bases, and 20 bases separated the two germline ends. Germline assignment: CDR1 MDHEN and CDR2 SYDVKM. The CDR3 is CASSFYGVIPSHEQYF. Written as DNA, the CDR3 is TGTGCCAGCAGTTTCTATGGGGTGATTCCTAGCCACGAGCAGTACTTC.

Written as DNA, the CDR3 is TGTGCCAGCAGCTTAGAGGAGGGTTTAGCACCCCTCCACTTT. As protein: CASSLEEGLAPLHF. The chain combines TRBV7-9 with TRBJ1-6; no reliable D call. V lost 1 base and J lost 11, with 12 bases in between. Germline assignment: CDR1 SEHNR and CDR2 FQNEAQ (reference sequence). The length of the CDR3 is 14 residues.

The rearrangement joins TRBV27 to TRBJ1-3; D is ambiguous. CDR3 length: 14 amino acids. Trimming removed 5 bases from V and 2 bases from J, with 10 bases in between. The germline CDR1 and CDR2 sequences are MNHEY and SMNVEV (reference sequence). Here the CDR3 reads CASSDSEAGNTIYF. The CDR3 bases are TGTGCCAGCAGTGACTCTGAGGCTGGAAACACCATATATTTT.

The chain has TRBV2 and TRBJ2-7; D might be TRBD1 (5 bases). CDR1 and CDR2 from the germline V gene are SNHLY and FYNNEI. The CDR3 length is 14 residues. V shed 6 bases and J shed 1 base, with 13 bases lying between them. The CDR3 region is CASSQQDKSYEQYF. CDR3 sequence (DNA): TGTGCCAGCAGCCAACAGGACAAATCCTACGAGCAGTACTTC.

The chain links TRBV5-1 to TRBJ2-1; 8 nucleotides align to TRBD2. In germline, CDR1 is SGHRS, CDR2 YFSETQ. CDR3 length: 16 amino acids. After removal of 0 bases from V and 7 bases from J, the junction contained 9 bases not matched to a gene. CDR3 DNA sequence: TGCGCCAGCAGCTTGGGGAGCGGGGGATACCGGAATGAGCAGTTCTTC. Its translation: CASSLGSGGYRNEQFF.

J is TRBJ1-1 and V is TRBV7-8; D gene ambiguous. This CDR3 comprises 11 residues. Germline V gives CDR1 SGHVS, CDR2 FQNEAQ. Trimming took 2 bases from V and 5 from J, leaving 3 bases between them. The CDR3 here is CASSLTTEAFF. The CDR3 DNA follows: TGTGCCAGCAGCTTAACTACTGAAGCTTTCTTT. The full variable domain, with the rest looked up from reference TRBV7-8 and TRBJ1-1, is GAGVSQSPRYKVAKRGQDVALRCDPISGHVSLFWYQQALGQGPEFLTYFQNEAQLDKSGLPSDRFFAERPEGSVSTLKIQRTQQEDSAVYLCASSLTTEAFFGQGTRLTVV.

There are a few counts of this clone. The DNA is omitted, as the CDR3 cannot be located on it reliably, and the CDR3 follows TCRdb's listing. The chain has TRBV21-1 and TRBJ2-1; no DNA check was done on the table's D call, TRBD2. TRBV21-1 is noted as a pseudogene. The CDR3 has 16 amino acids, counting both end residues. The CDR3 loop is CASSKWAGGSYNEQFF.

This sequence joins TRBV4-2 and TRBJ1-1; no definite D call. V was pared by 1 base and J by 4 bases, with 16 bases between. Germline values: CDR1 LGHNA, CDR2 YNFKEQ. The CDR3 loop spans 16 amino acids. The DNA of the CDR3 is TGTGCCAGCAGCCAAGGGACCGAGGGCGGGTTCACTGAAGCTTTCTTT. It translates to CASSQGTEGGFTEAFF.

This clone was detected a few times. This chain uses TRBV6-1 with TRBJ2-7, with D possibly TRBD1 on 6 matching bases. The CDR3 consists of 15 residues. Trimming cost V 0 bases and J 2 bases, with 11 bases left between them. Germline values: CDR1 MNHNS, CDR2 SASEGT. The CDR3 reads CASSEAGAGAYEQYF. In DNA, the CDR3 is TGTGCCAGCAGTGAAGCGGGGGCAGGGGCCTACGAGCAGTACTTC.

In this sample, this clone turned up a few times. The V call is TRBV7-2, the J call TRBJ2-3; D not resolved. This CDR3 comprises 12 residues. Germline loops: CDR1 SGHTA, CDR2 FQGNSA. The germline V and J ends were trimmed by 5 bases and 3 bases, with 6 bases remaining between them. The CDR3 spells CASSHRTDTQYF. The CDR3 DNA sequence: TGTGCCAGCAGCCATCGGACAGATACGCAGTATTTT.

This clone was seen only a few times. At the DNA level, this CDR3 is encoded by other sequences in the same sample as well. The chain uses TRBV9 and TRBJ1-1, with TRBD1 matching over 7 bases. Trimming at V came to 3 bases and at J to 2 bases, leaving 1 base not matched to a gene. The CDR3 has 13 residues. Germline V gene lookup returns CDR1 SGDLS and CDR2 YYNGEE. The CDR3 here is CASSGQGNTEAFF. The CDR3 DNA reads TGTGCCAGCAGCGGACAGGGAAACACTGAAGCTTTCTTT.

This clone was observed a few times. The CDR3 coding sequence is TGTGCCAGCAGCTTGGGTCCAGGGGGCTACTATGGCTACACCTTC. As protein: CASSLGPGGYYGYTF. The gene calls are TRBV5-6 and TRBJ1-2; 8 nucleotides line up with TRBD1. The J segment lost 3 bases and the V segment lost 0 bases, leaving 4 bases of the junction unmatched. The CDR3 is 15 amino acids. Germline CDR1 SGHDT, CDR2 YYEEEE.